Each of the 23 T cell receptor beta chains below was sequenced from the same sample in a study of T-cell reconstitution after alpha-beta-depleted transplantation in children. The TCRbeta library was prepared with unique molecular identifiers. Each CDR3 protein gets one entry after TCRdb re-called the PCR reads with MiXCR. Of approximately 220,000 distinct CDR3 sequences in the sample, roughly 15% were seen once. The starting material was PBMCs, mostly from graft donor cells, obtained 360 days after TCRalphabeta/CD19-depleted stem cell transplant. These receptors were obtained from a male patient between 2 and 9 years old who had a stem cell transplant for acute lymphoblastic leukemia, so the T cells may come from the graft donor.

This clonotype was seen many times. The CDR3 protein is CASSLAGSRTDTQYF. Here the CDR3 DNA reads TGTGCCAGCAGTTTGGCAGGGTCGCGCACAGATACGCAGTATTTT. The rearrangement uses TRBV28 and TRBJ2-3, with TRBD1 as a possible D gene (5 bases). The CDR3 is 15 amino acids. Per the germline V gene, CDR1 is MDHEN and CDR2 is SYDVKM. Trimming stripped 3 bases from V and 1 base from J, with 11 bases between.

The rearrangement joins TRBV11-2 to TRBJ2-5, with TRBD2 identical over 9 bases. Trimming cost V 8 bases and J 2 bases; bases outside gene matches: 15. Germline CDR1 and CDR2: SGHAT and FQNNGV. This CDR3 region has 17 residues. The CDR3 DNA reads as TGTGCCAGCGTTAGGCGGGGGGGCCGTCCCTCGCAAGAGACCCAGTACTTC. Its translation: CASVRRGGRPSQETQYF.

This clonotype was counted between two and nine times. The chain employs TRBV18 and TRBJ2-2, with a weak D call TRBD2 (5 bases). Germline V gives CDR1 KGHSH, CDR2 LQKENI. Trimming took off 6 bases at V and 1 base at J, with 15 bases between the two ends. CDR3 length equals 16 residues. CDR3 residues: CASSNLERVNTGELFF. For the CDR3, the DNA is TGTGCCAGCTCCAACCTGGAGAGGGTGAACACCGGGGAGCTGTTTTTT.

This clonotype showed up just a few times. This chain joins TRBV5-1 and TRBJ2-1; possibly TRBD1 for D (6 bases). The CDR3 is 15 amino acids. Germline CDR1 is SGHRS and CDR2 is YFSETQ. V lost 0 bases and J 4 bases, leaving 11 bases between the germline ends. This CDR3 reads CASSLGSGQYNEQFF. The DNA for the CDR3 is TGCGCCAGCAGCTTGGGTTCCGGACAGTACAATGAGCAGTTCTTC.

This clonotype was seen only a few times. The rearrangement links TRBV5-5 to TRBJ2-2; TRBD1 aligns across 8 bases. V lost 0 bases to trimming and J lost 6 bases; unmatched junction nucleotides: 7. CDR1 and CDR2 from the germline V gene are SGHKS and YYEKEE (reference sequence). The length of the CDR3 is 16 residues. The CDR3 DNA reads as TGTGCCAGCAGCTTGGCCGGACAGGGTGAGGCCGGGGAGCTGTTTTTT. It codes for CASSLAGQGEAGELFF.

This clonotype has more than one count but fewer than ten. This sequence joins TRBV15 and TRBJ2-1; no definite D call. Germline V gives CDR1 LNHNV, CDR2 YYDKDF (reference sequence). CDR3 length: 15 residues. Trimming cost V 8 bases and J 0 bases, with 14 bases left between them. CDR3 protein: CATRRPGSSYNEQFF. CDR3 DNA: TGTGCCACCCGCCGCCCGGGTTCCTCCTACAATGAGCAGTTCTTC.

This chain connects TRBV7-2 to TRBJ1-4; possible D gene TRBD1, 5 bases. This CDR3 contains 12 residues. The V end lost 4 bases, the J end lost 12 bases, and 12 bases lay between the germline ends. Germline V gene data show CDR1 as SGHTA and CDR2 as FQGNSA. The CDR3 coding sequence is TGTGCCAGCAGCTCAGACGACAGCCAACTGTTTTTT. Translating gives CASSSDDSQLFF. The variable domain in full, with the rest retrieved from reference TRBV7-2 and TRBJ1-4, is GAGVSQSPSNKVTEKGKDVELRCDPISGHTALYWYRQSLGQGLEFLIYFQGNSAPDKSGLPSDRFSAERTGGSVSTLTIQRTQQEDSAVYLCASSSDDSQLFFGSGTQLSVL.

The chain links TRBV11-2 to TRBJ2-1; perhaps TRBD2 as D (7 bases). CDR1 SGHAT and CDR2 FQNNGV come from the germline V gene. The CDR3 totals 18 residues. Trimming took 1 base from V and 2 from J, leaving 18 bases between them. The CDR3 region has the DNA TGTGCCAGCAGCTTAGTCGGCCCTGTCGGGGGGCCCTACAATGAGCAGTTCTTC. It specifies CASSLVGPVGGPYNEQFF.

Only a few counts were recorded for this clonotype. The chain carries TRBV7-2 and TRBJ1-2; D is ambiguous. Trimming cost V 2 bases and J 4 bases, with 14 bases left between them. Looked up from germline, CDR1 is SGHTA and CDR2 is FQGNSA. The CDR3 runs 15 residues. CDR3 sequence: CASSLLLAELYGYTF. CDR3 nucleotide sequence: TGTGCCAGCAGCTTATTACTGGCAGAGCTCTATGGCTACACCTTC.

This chain uses TRBV6-1 with TRBJ2-3; TRBD1 matches 9 bases. CDR3 length equals 17 residues. J was trimmed by 3 bases and V by 5 bases; bases with no gene match: 12. The germline gives CDR1 MNHNS, CDR2 SASEGT. CDR3 DNA sequence: TGTGCCAGCAGTCAGACGTCCGGGACAGGGTCGACAGATACGCAGTATTTT. Translated, it gives CASSQTSGTGSTDTQYF.

Only a few counts were recorded for this clonotype. V gene TRBV9 combines with J gene TRBJ1-6, with D uncertain. The CDR3 length is 14 residues. The ends were cut back, 2 bases at V and 7 bases at J, with 10 bases in the middle. The V gene's germline CDR1 is SGDLS and CDR2 YYNGEE. CDR3 coding DNA: TGTGCCAGCAGCGTGGGCCCGGAAAATTCACCCCTCCACTTT. Its protein is CASSVGPENSPLHF. Looking up the rest from reference TRBV9 and TRBJ1-6 gives the full variable domain: DSGVTQTPKHLITATGQRVTLRCSPRSGDLSVYWYQQSLDQGLQFLIQYYNGEERAKGNILERFSAQQFPDLHSELNLSSLELGDSALYFCASSVGPENSPLHFGNGTRLTVT.

This clonotype was counted at least ten times. V and J are TRBV5-1 and TRBJ2-7; TRBD1 matches at 7 bases. The CDR3 is made up of 16 amino acids. In germline, CDR1 is SGHRS, CDR2 YFSETQ. Trimming took 3 bases from V and 0 from J; bases not matched to a gene: 9. In DNA, the CDR3 is TGCGCCAGCAGCTGGGCCCCGACAGGGAGCTCCTACGAGCAGTACTTC. Its protein product is CASSWAPTGSSYEQYF. The complete variable domain, with remaining parts taken from reference TRBV5-1 and TRBJ2-7, reads KAGVTQTPRYLIKTRGQQVTLSCSPISGHRSVSWYQQTPGQGLQFLFEYFSETQRNKGNFPGRFSGRQFSNSRSEMNVSTLELGDSALYLCASSWAPTGSSYEQYFGPGTRLTVT.

This clonotype was observed a few times. J is TRBJ2-7 and V is TRBV12-3 or TRBV12-4, with D uncertain. V lost 3 bases and J 3 bases, leaving 6 bases between the germline ends. The CDR3 totals 12 residues. Here the CDR3 reads CASSLEYYEQYF. The CDR3 DNA reads as TGTGCCAGCAGTTTGGAGTACTACGAGCAGTACTTC.

J is TRBJ1-2 and V is TRBV5-4, with D hard to call. V was pared by 0 bases and J by 8 bases, with 8 bases between. Germline CDR1 and CDR2: SGHNT and YYREEE (reference sequence). The length of the CDR3 is 12 residues. This CDR3 is CASSLDLSGYTF. DNA of the CDR3: TGTGCCAGCAGCTTGGATTTAAGCGGCTACACCTTC.

This clonotype was seen a handful of times. The rearrangement joins TRBV3-1 to TRBJ2-3; D gene unclear. CDR3 length: 14 residues. The V gene lost 0 bases and the J gene lost 1 base, with 5 bases spanning the gap. From germline, CDR1 is LGHDT and CDR2 YNNKEL (reference sequence). The CDR3 coding sequence is TGTGCCAGCAGCCAAGATCAAGGCACAGATACGCAGTATTTT. Translated, it gives CASSQDQGTDTQYF.

The chain's CDR3 is CASSLDEATGELFF. The CDR3 DNA sequence: TGCGCCAGCAGCTTGGATGAAGCGACCGGGGAGCTGTTTTTT. The chain links TRBV5-1 to TRBJ2-2; no clear D. V gave up 0 bases and J gave up 5 bases, with 8 bases separating them. This CDR3 has 14 residues. Germline assignment: CDR1 SGHRS and CDR2 YFSETQ.

This clonotype was seen only a few times. The chain joins TRBV20-1 to TRBJ1-1; tentatively, D is TRBD1 (6 bases). The CDR3 is made up of 13 amino acids. Per the germline V gene, CDR1 is DFQATT and CDR2 is SNEGSKA (reference sequence). V was cut by 5 bases and J by 2 bases, with 12 bases left in between. The CDR3 DNA follows: TGCAGTGCTCCAGGGGACGTTAACACTGAAGCTTTCTTT. Protein: CSAPGDVNTEAFF.

This clonotype was seen a handful of times. The J gene is TRBJ1-6, the V gene TRBV3-1; possible D gene TRBD1, 5 bases. CDR3 length: 14 residues. Trimming removed 4 bases from V and 7 bases from J, with 11 bases in between. Germline V gene lookup returns CDR1 LGHDT and CDR2 YNNKEL (reference sequence). CDR3 DNA: TGTGCCAGCAGCCGCAGAGGGGCCAATTCACCCCTCCACTTT. As protein: CASSRRGANSPLHF.

The rearrangement links TRBV12-3 or TRBV12-4 to TRBJ1-1; 12 bases fit TRBD1. The J segment lost 5 bases and the V segment lost 6 bases, leaving 4 bases of the junction unmatched. This CDR3 is 14 amino acids long. The DNA for the CDR3 is TGTGCCAGCAGCAGGGACAGGGGGCCGACTGAAGCTTTCTTT. It specifies CASSRDRGPTEAFF.

The V and J genes are TRBV2 and TRBJ2-5, with 7 bases lining up with TRBD1. CDR3 length: 12 residues. V lost 7 bases to trimming and J lost 4 bases; unmatched junction nucleotides: 3. Germline V gene lookup returns CDR1 SNHLY and CDR2 FYNNEI. The CDR3 region is CASMDRIETQYF. The CDR3 region has the DNA TGTGCCAGCATGGACAGGATAGAGACCCAGTACTTC. Full variable domain (rest looked up from reference TRBV2 and TRBJ2-5): EPEVTQTPSHQVTQMGQEVILRCVPISNHLYFYWYRQILGQKVEFLVSFYNNEISEKSEIFDDQFSVERPDGSNFTLKIRSTKLEDSAMYFCASMDRIETQYFGPGTRLLVL.

Only a few counts were recorded for this clonotype. The rearrangement uses TRBV5-6 and TRBJ2-5; unclear D gene. V was clipped by 4 bases and J by 5 bases, with 18 bases between them. The V gene's germline CDR1 is SGHDT and CDR2 YYEEEE. This CDR3 is 15 amino acids long. The CDR3 spells CASSPEVLSRETQYF. In nucleotides, the CDR3 is TGTGCCAGCAGCCCGGAAGTTCTTTCCCGGGAGACCCAGTACTTC.

The V call is TRBV27, the J call TRBJ2-3; D is possibly TRBD2 (6 bases). The V and J ends lost 10 bases and 6 bases respectively, with 17 bases between them. CDR1 is MNHEY, CDR2 SMNVEV, per germline (reference sequence). The CDR3 length is 13 residues. CDR3 sequence: CATPESSVDTQYF. CDR3 coding DNA: TGTGCCACCCCGGAATCTAGCGTTGATACGCAGTATTTT.

The table lists this clonotype with many counts. The rearrangement joins TRBV5-5 to TRBJ2-7, with a tentative D call TRBD2 (6 bases). V lost 1 base and J 7 bases, leaving 12 bases between the germline ends. This CDR3 comprises 13 residues. Germline V lookup: CDR1 SGHKS, CDR2 YYEKEE (reference sequence). The chain's CDR3 is CASSLMSGGEQYF. In DNA form, the CDR3 reads TGTGCCAGCAGCTTGATGTCAGGAGGGGAGCAGTACTTC. Full variable domain (remainder filled in from reference TRBV5-5 and TRBJ2-7): DAGVTQSPTHLIKTRGQQVTLRCSPISGHKSVSWYQQVLGQGPQFIFQYYEKEERGRGNFPDRFSARQFPNYSSELNVNALLLGDSALYLCASSLMSGGEQYFGPGTRLTVT.